A single T cell receptor beta chain is shown here with its context. Its antigen is not identified. These data belong to a study of cytomegalovirus exposure and HLA in healthy donors. Use of 60 Vbeta and 13 Jbeta primers characterized the PCR. Clones were read by immunoSEQ multiplex PCR, and TCRdb kept only the in-frame ones, dropping some. The table shows approximately 150,000 clones, with approximately 80% occurring only once. Study-level findings and limits: Earlier analysis found most TCR beta V segments productive about 87% or about 30% of the time. Some V segments, TRBV6-2 and TRBV6-3 among them, were indistinguishable and were therefore excluded. When analyzed later, a missense DCLRE1C variant was found to be linked to TCR beta V- and J-gene trimming. What was likely a sequencing artifact was a cluster of highly shared sequence variants.

The CDR3 consists of 15 residues. Trimming cost V 6 bases and J 1 base, with 13 bases left between them. Germline CDR1 is SNHLY and CDR2 is FYNNEI. The sequence derives from a man aged 18 to 35 in good health and CMV-seropositive. The V and J genes are TRBV2 and TRBJ2-1; D call uncertain. Sequencing was done on a sample of PBMCs. CDR3 region: CASSALEWSYNEQFF. Written as DNA, the CDR3 is TGTGCCAGCAGCGCCCTTGAGTGGTCCTACAATGAGCAGTTCTTC.